The 4 T cell receptor beta chains presented below share a single source sample, sequenced in a study of response to subunit inactivated influenza vaccine. TCRdb reprocessed the RT-PCR reads via MiXCR and lists one record per CDR3 protein. The data show just under 550,000 distinct CDR3 sequences, with around a quarter seen just once and approximately 3% held by the top ten. This sample also appeared in a second study, on T cells expressing NK-cell markers. According to that study: 5'RACE template switching built TCR beta cDNA with unique molecular identifiers.

The source was CD4+ T cells sorted from PBMCs, collected less than 13 days after vaccination. These receptors were collected from a man in his forties or fifties who received an inactivated influenza vaccine.

The CDR3 is CASSLSKVTGELFF. The CDR3 DNA sequence: TGTGCCAGCAGTTTATCGAAGGTCACCGGGGAGCTGTTTTTT. The rearrangement links TRBV27 to TRBJ2-2; no firm D call. The V end was cut by 0 bases, the J end by 4 bases, with 6 bases between. The germline V gene has CDR1 MNHEY and CDR2 SMNVEV (reference sequence). This CDR3 contains 14 residues.

This clonotype has a handful of counts. This rearrangement joins TRBV29-1 to TRBJ2-6; D may correspond to TRBD1 or TRBD2 (5 bases each). The CDR3 runs 14 residues. Germline V gene sequence: CDR1 SQVTM, CDR2 ANQGSEA. Between the trimmed V and J ends, which lost 3 bases and 4 bases, there was a span of 10 bases. The CDR3 is CSVERGEGANVLTF. The CDR3 region has the DNA TGCAGCGTTGAGAGAGGGGAAGGGGCCAACGTCCTGACTTTC.

The chain has TRBV12-3 or TRBV12-4 and TRBJ1-6; D is unresolved. CDR3 size: 12 residues. The ends were cut back, 6 bases at V and 10 bases at J, with 10 bases in the middle. CDR3 coding DNA: TGTGCCAGCAGCCGATGGACCTCACCCCTCCACTTT. It specifies CASSRWTSPLHF.

This clonotype was observed a few times. J is TRBJ2-5 and V is TRBV20-1, with 7 bases matching TRBD2. Germline assignment: CDR1 DFQATT and CDR2 SNEGSKA (reference sequence). V was clipped by 0 bases and J by 0 bases; unmatched bases: 7. The CDR3 has 16 amino acids. CDR3 DNA: TGCAGTGCTAGAGATGGGACTACTGGGTACCAAGAGACCCAGTACTTC. Translating it yields CSARDGTTGYQETQYF.